Listed below are T cell receptor beta chains from one sample, sequenced in a study of PD-1 blockade in classical Hodgkin lymphoma. Assay: immunoSEQ multiplex PCR; the TCRdb copy retains only in-frame clones and omits some. The sample contains approximately 70,000 clones, around 93% of which appear only once. This sample comprised peripheral blood mononuclear cells (PBMCs), obtained at baseline. The receptor set was obtained from a human donor with classical Hodgkin lymphoma. The conserved cysteine and the conserved F or W are not part of the CDR3 here.

v_call cdr3_aa
TRBV6-1 ASSEGLLSGEAF
TRBV4-2 ASSPPPSGRNNEQF
TRBV9 ASSVVDRGRGPLETQY
TRBV9 ASSERQGTNTEAF
TRBV28 ASSLPGRVEGLGELF
TRBV13 ASSLSGTGVSPLH
TRBV10-3 AISESGLFYEQY
TRBV11-3 ASSLETGGSGELF
TRBV4-1 ASSQAPSGDSYEQY
TRBV5-8 ASSYEPGHTNTGELF
TRBV4-3 ASSQERASYNEQF
TRBV7-9 ASSSLLAGGETQY
TRBV30 AWTPGLDSYEQY
TRBV2 ASLPGSSTDTQY
TRBV4-3 ASSQGMPSADNEQF
TRBV4-2 ASSQEFSGGSTDTQY
TRBV2 ASRKMTGAPDTQY
TRBV9 ASSRTGSLGAF
TRBV27 ASSSRLAGGSYEQY
TRBV2 ASDTSGSTDTQY
TRBV5-1 ASSSDGTPLHYEQY
TRBV19 ASSVDGMAVY
TRBV5-5 ASSPGTGVRRDQPQH
TRBV27 ASSLGFSSGELF
TRBV5-6 ASSLDLVTAYTGELF
TRBV9 ASSGDHNEQF
TRBV2 ATERDREYGYT
TRBV7-2 ASSTQGAGETEAF
TRBV12-5 ASGFGTVSNTGELF
TRBV11-2 ASSLDRGGQILNTGELF
TRBV7-7 ASALAGAYEQY
TRBV4-2 ASSQDLVGLGPQH